The 14 T cell receptor beta chains presented below share a single source sample, sequenced in a study of blood T cell repertoires in COVID-19. Sequencing was performed with immunoSEQ multiplex PCR; in TCRdb, only in-frame clones are kept and a portion is missing. The sample includes 70,000 or so clones, around 79% of them seen just once. The sequencing sample was made of peripheral blood. Source of these receptors: a woman in her 70s with acute or convalescent COVID-19.

V usage is TRBV2 and J usage is TRBJ2-7, with 10 positions matching TRBD1. V lost 6 bases and J lost 6; bases outside the gene matches: 5. The CDR3 consists of 13 residues. Germline V gene data show CDR1 as SNHLY and CDR2 as FYNNEI. CDR3 in amino acids: CASSRDRGGEQYF. Written as DNA, the CDR3 is TGTGCCAGCAGCCGGGACAGGGGAGGCGAGCAGTACTTC. Complete variable domain (other parts from reference TRBV2 and TRBJ2-7): EPEVTQTPSHQVTQMGQEVILRCVPISNHLYFYWYRQILGQKVEFLVSFYNNEISEKSEIFDDQFSVERPDGSNFTLKIRSTKLEDSAMYFCASSRDRGGEQYFGPGTRLTVT.

This clone was seen once. The CDR3 region has the DNA TGTGCCAGCAGCTCCCCGACTAGCGGGAGAGGTGAGACCCAGTACTTC. It is translated as CASSSPTSGRGETQYF. The gene calls are TRBV7-2 and TRBJ2-5, with 12 bases identical to TRBD2. Unmatched junction bases numbered 8, after V lost 4 bases and J lost 5 bases. The germline V gene has CDR1 SGHTA and CDR2 FQGNSA. This CDR3 is built from 16 residues.

J is TRBJ2-3 and V is TRBV12-5; 16 nucleotides line up with TRBD2. The CDR3 loop spans 16 amino acids. V lost 5 bases, J lost 5 bases, and 4 bases stayed unmatched. CDR1 LGHNT and CDR2 FRNRAP come from the germline V gene. CDR3 sequence: CASGGGTSGREDTQYF. CDR3 DNA sequence: TGTGCTAGTGGTGGCGGGACTAGCGGGAGGGAAGATACGCAGTATTTT.

This rearrangement joins TRBV19 to TRBJ2-3; the D gene is possibly TRBD1 (6 bases). The CDR3 consists of 16 residues. The V and J ends lost 7 bases and 2 bases respectively, with 19 bases between them. Germline V gene sequence: CDR1 LNHDA, CDR2 SQIVND (reference sequence). The CDR3 DNA follows: TGTGCCAGTACAATTGGGACAACCCACCTCACAGATACGCAGTATTTT. Translated: CASTIGTTHLTDTQYF. The full variable domain, completed using reference TRBV19 and TRBJ2-3, is DGGITQSPKYLFRKEGQNVTLSCEQNLNHDAMYWYRQDPGQGLRLIYYSQIVNDFQKGDIAEGYSVSREKKESFPLTVTSAQKNPTAFYLCASTIGTTHLTDTQYFGPGTRLTVL.

This chain joins TRBV28 and TRBJ2-1; 12 bases match TRBD2. CDR3 length: 15 amino acids. Germline V gene sequence: CDR1 MDHEN, CDR2 SYDVKM. V shed 8 bases, J shed 0 bases, and the junction held 2 bases outside the gene matches. CDR3 sequence reads: CASLTSGSSYNEQFF. The CDR3 coding sequence is TGTGCCAGCCTGACTAGCGGGAGCTCCTACAATGAGCAGTTCTTC.

The chain uses TRBV5-4 and TRBJ1-2, with D possibly matching TRBD1 (5 bases). The ends were cut back, 4 bases at V and 8 bases at J, with 15 bases in the middle. CDR3 size: 13 residues. Germline CDR1 SGHNT, CDR2 YYREEE (reference sequence). The CDR3 here is CASSPSGARGYTF. DNA for the CDR3: TGTGCCAGCAGCCCGAGCGGGGCGCGGGGCTACACCTTC.

The J gene is TRBJ1-1, the V gene TRBV3-1 (or the pseudogene TRBV3-2); D might be TRBD1 (5 bases). This CDR3 has 13 amino acids. V shed 1 base and J shed 5 bases, with 8 bases lying between them. CDR1 is LGHDT and CDR2 is YNNKEL in the germline V gene (reference sequence). CDR3 sequence reads: CASSQVGVTEAFF. The CDR3 DNA is TGTGCCAGCAGCCAAGTAGGGGTTACTGAAGCTTTCTTT.

This rearrangement joins TRBV28 to TRBJ1-1; TRBD1 matches at 9 bases. Unmatched junction bases numbered 6, after V lost 5 bases and J lost 5 bases. Germline V gives CDR1 MDHEN, CDR2 SYDVKM. The CDR3 is 14 residues long. The CDR3 DNA reads TGTGCCAGCAGTCGGGACAGGGTAATAACTGAAGCTTTCTTT. The encoded protein is CASSRDRVITEAFF. The full variable domain, completed using reference TRBV28 and TRBJ1-1, is DVKVTQSSRYLVKRTGEKVFLECVQDMDHENMFWYRQDPGLGLRLIYFSYDVKMKEKGDIPEGYSVSREKKERFSLILESASTNQTSMYLCASSRDRVITEAFFGQGTRLTVV.

The rearrangement joins TRBV27 to TRBJ2-7; TRBD1 matches at 8 bases. V trimming: 0 bases; J trimming: 3 bases; junction bases outside the gene matches: 4. CDR3 size: 15 residues. Germline CDR1 MNHEY, CDR2 SMNVEV (reference sequence). CDR3: CASSLSYRGDYEQYF. The CDR3 nucleotides are TGTGCCAGCAGTTTATCTTACAGGGGGGACTACGAGCAGTACTTC.

This clone appeared a few times. The V gene is TRBV11-2, the J gene TRBJ1-2; D is ambiguous. V was trimmed by 0 bases and J by 4 bases, leaving 21 bases between them. Germline CDR1 reads SGHAT; CDR2 reads FQNNGV. This CDR3 contains 18 residues. The CDR3 coding sequence is TGTGCCAGCAGCTTAGAACCTTATAAGACCCGGACTTTCTATGGCTACACCTTC. Amino acid sequence: CASSLEPYKTRTFYGYTF.

This chain links TRBV7-2 with TRBJ2-1; TRBD2 matches at 10 bases. V was pared by 4 bases and J by 2 bases, with 2 bases of the junction left unmatched. CDR3 length: 15 residues. CDR1 and CDR2 (germline): SGHTA, FQGNSA. For the CDR3, the DNA is TGTGCCAGCAGCTCCGGGACTAGCGCCTACAATGAGCAGTTCTTC. Residues: CASSSGTSAYNEQFF.

This clone was counted between two and nine times. The chain has TRBV2 and TRBJ1-2, with no clear D. CDR3 length: 13 residues. Germline CDR1 reads SNHLY; CDR2 reads FYNNEI. V was pared by 2 bases and J by 8 bases, with 12 bases between. The CDR3 coding sequence is TGTGCCAGCAGTGAACCCAGGTCGCGAGGCTACACCTTC. Its translation is CASSEPRSRGYTF. The full variable domain, completed using reference TRBV2 and TRBJ1-2, is EPEVTQTPSHQVTQMGQEVILRCVPISNHLYFYWYRQILGQKVEFLVSFYNNEISEKSEIFDDQFSVERPDGSNFTLKIRSTKLEDSAMYFCASSEPRSRGYTFGSGTRLTVV.

This rearrangement joins TRBV19 to TRBJ2-2, with TRBD1 matching 7 bases. The junction had 15 bases not matched to a gene; V was cut back by 2 bases and J by 6 bases. The CDR3 spans 18 residues. CDR1 is LNHDA, CDR2 SQIVND, per germline (reference sequence). The CDR3 region has the DNA TGTGCCAGTAGTATATCTTTTACCAGGGGGTCGGGTGCCGGGGAGCTGTTTTTT. Translated: CASSISFTRGSGAGELFF.

The chain couples TRBV7-2 to TRBJ2-3; 7 bases align to TRBD2. Germline trimming cut 1 base from V and 1 base from J; bases unmatched to any gene: 2. This CDR3 comprises 15 residues. Germline CDR1 is SGHTA and CDR2 is FQGNSA. Here the CDR3 DNA reads TGTGCCAGCAGCTTAGGTGGGGGGGGCACAGATACGCAGTATTTT. It translates to CASSLGGGGTDTQYF. The variable domain in full, completed from reference TRBV7-2 and TRBJ2-3, reads GAGVSQSPSNKVTEKGKDVELRCDPISGHTALYWYRQSLGQGLEFLIYFQGNSAPDKSGLPSDRFSAERTGGSVSTLTIQRTQQEDSAVYLCASSLGGGGTDTQYFGPGTRLTVL.